This TCR beta chain was found in a study of T cells after yellow fever vaccination. About the study: Preparing low-cell-number fractions relied on SMART-Seq v4 Ultra Low Input.

In making TCR cDNA, 5'RACE template switching added a universal primer site and UMIs to it. MiXCR, run by TCRdb on the 5' RACE reads, gives a single entry per CDR3 protein. This sample has about 300,000 distinct CDR3 sequences, with 8.7% found just once. Points from the study as a whole: Only a small proportion of the clonotypes turned up in both the CD4 and the CD8 compartments, likely arising from convergent recombination.

V shed 6 bases, J shed 6 bases, and the junction held 7 bases outside the gene matches. This CDR3 has 13 amino acids. Comment on this clonotype: Its cognate antigen is unknown.

The specimen comprised CD4+ T cells sorted from PBMCs, sampled 5 days after the yellow fever booster vaccination. This chain joins TRBV12-3 or TRBV12-4 and TRBJ1-2; 7 positions match TRBD1. The clonotype was recovered from a man in his late teens or twenties who received the YFV17D yellow fever vaccine. CDR3 DNA: TGTGCCAGCAGGCAGACAGGGTCGGATGGCTACACCTTC. Encoded protein: CASRQTGSDGYTF.